Following are 29 T cell receptor beta chains from one sample sequenced in a study of cytomegalovirus exposure and HLA in healthy donors (dated by TCRdb to the late 2010s). To prepare the library, the immunoSEQ multiplex PCR assay was applied. The multiplex PCR relied on a mix of 60 forward primers for TCR Vbeta segments and 13 reverse primers for TCR Jbeta segments. Drawn from immuneACCESS, this table holds only the in-frame rearrangements with V and J called that TCRdb kept. Clones are partly lost; checked studies trace under half to an unresolved V gene and leave the rest unexplained. In this sample the table shows about 82,000 clones, approximately 68% of which occur a single time. Of the sample, roughly 21% is held by the ten largest clones. The sample was PBMCs. These receptor sequences come from a woman between 50 and 59 years old in good health and CMV-seropositive.

This chain connects TRBV7-9 to TRBJ2-1, with TRBD1 matching 9 bases. The CDR3 has 14 amino acids. The V and J ends lost 3 bases and 8 bases, in that order; junction bases with no gene match: 5. Germline V gene lookup returns CDR1 SEHNR and CDR2 FQNEAQ (reference sequence). This CDR3 reads CASSFLDRGDEQFF. In nucleotides, the CDR3 is TGTGCCAGCAGCTTTTTAGACAGGGGGGATGAGCAGTTCTTC.

This chain links TRBV28 with TRBJ2-1; no firm D call. The CDR3 length is 11 residues. Between the trimmed V and J ends, which lost 8 bases and 10 bases, there was a span of 12 bases. CDR1 is MDHEN and CDR2 is SYDVKM in the germline V gene. The CDR3 DNA reads TGTGCCAGCGGCTTTGAGAGGGAGCAGTTCTTC. Amino acid sequence: CASGFEREQFF.

The chain recombines TRBV5-1 with TRBJ2-2; TRBD2 matches 12 bases. Germline CDR1 reads SGHRS; CDR2 reads YFSETQ. Germline trimming cut 4 bases from V and 6 bases from J; bases unmatched to any gene: 4. The CDR3 runs to 15 residues. The CDR3 bases are TGCGCCAGCAGCCGACTAGCGGGGGAGGCCGGGGAGCTGTTTTTT. This gives the protein CASSRLAGEAGELFF.

The J gene is TRBJ1-2, the V gene TRBV5-1, with TRBD1 as a possible D gene (6 bases). The CDR3 is 14 residues long. With 0 bases removed from V and 8 bases from J, the gap between germline ends came to 14 bases. The germline gives CDR1 SGHRS, CDR2 YFSETQ. This CDR3 is CASSLDTGIGGYTF. For the CDR3, the DNA is TGCGCCAGCAGCTTGGATACAGGGATAGGCGGCTACACCTTC. Full variable domain (missing parts from reference TRBV5-1 and TRBJ1-2): KAGVTQTPRYLIKTRGQQVTLSCSPISGHRSVSWYQQTPGQGLQFLFEYFSETQRNKGNFPGRFSGRQFSNSRSEMNVSTLELGDSALYLCASSLDTGIGGYTFGSGTRLTVV.

This clone was detected a few times. CDR3 protein: CASSLGEYGYTF. The CDR3 DNA sequence: TGTGCCAGCAGCCTCGGGGAGTATGGCTACACCTTC. The V gene is TRBV28, the J gene TRBJ1-2; D not certain. V gave up 6 bases and J gave up 5 bases, with 10 bases separating them. This CDR3 has 12 residues. The germline gives CDR1 MDHEN, CDR2 SYDVKM.

V gene TRBV7-9 combines with J gene TRBJ1-1; weak D call: TRBD1 (6 bases). This CDR3 is 15 amino acids long. V was pared by 4 bases and J by 6 bases, with 18 bases between. Germline CDR1 SEHNR, CDR2 FQNEAQ (reference sequence). The CDR3 sequence: CASSSETTGRAEAFF. DNA for the CDR3: TGTGCCAGCAGCTCCGAGACTACAGGGCGCGCTGAAGCTTTCTTT.

This clone was counted between two and nine times. The gene calls are TRBV6-5 and TRBJ2-7, with TRBD2 matching 7 bases. The germline gives CDR1 MNHEY, CDR2 SVGAGI. The junction had 8 bases not matched to a gene; V was cut back by 6 bases and J by 3 bases. The CDR3 is 14 residues long. The CDR3 spells CASSNPSGGYEQYF. The CDR3 DNA reads TGTGCCAGCAGCAACCCCTCGGGGGGCTACGAGCAGTACTTC.

The chain uses TRBV11-2 and TRBJ2-7; a weak D match, TRBD2 (5 bases). The CDR3 length is 13 residues. Germline V gene sequence: CDR1 SGHAT, CDR2 FQNNGV. The V gene lost 6 bases and the J gene lost 4 bases, with 13 bases spanning the gap. The CDR3 loop reads CASSFLRTYEQYF. The CDR3 coding sequence is TGTGCCAGCAGTTTTTTAAGGACTTACGAGCAGTACTTC.

The table lists this clone with a few counts. The chain employs TRBV5-6 and TRBJ2-5, with 7 positions matching TRBD2. Per the germline V gene, CDR1 is SGHDT and CDR2 is YYEEEE. V gave up 2 bases and J gave up 1 base; unmatched junction bases: 2. The CDR3 is 14 amino acids. The CDR3 DNA reads as TGTGCCAGCAGCTTTGGGAGGGTCCAAGAGACCCAGTACTTC. This translates into CASSFGRVQETQYF. Filled out from reference TRBV5-6 and TRBJ2-5, the complete variable domain reads DAGVTQSPTHLIKTRGQQVTLRCSPKSGHDTVSWYQQALGQGPQFIFQYYEEEERQRGNFPDRFSGHQFPNYSSELNVNALLLGDSALYLCASSFGRVQETQYFGPGTRLLVL.

This clone has more than one count but fewer than ten. This chain joins TRBV2 and TRBJ1-1; 8 nucleotides match TRBD1. CDR1 is SNHLY, CDR2 FYNNEI, per germline. CDR3 length equals 15 residues. V shed 4 bases and J 4 bases; nucleotides not matched to a gene: 8. The CDR3 bases are TGTGCCAGCAGTGGACCAGGGGGCTCAGGCACTGAAGCTTTCTTT. Its translation is CASSGPGGSGTEAFF.

V and J are TRBV5-1 and TRBJ2-3, with D unresolved. V was shortened by 4 bases and J by 0 bases, with 9 bases between the two germline ends. Germline values: CDR1 SGHRS, CDR2 YFSETQ. This CDR3 is built from 14 residues. The CDR3 spells CASSLPLSTDTQYF. Written as DNA, the CDR3 is TGCGCCAGCAGCCTCCCCCTTAGCACAGATACGCAGTATTTT.

This clone has just one count. V is TRBV29-1 and J is TRBJ1-2; the D gene is possibly TRBD1 (6 bases). Germline V gene lookup returns CDR1 SQVTM and CDR2 ANQGSEA. Between the trimmed V and J ends, which lost 4 bases and 4 bases, there was a span of 10 bases. The CDR3 has 12 amino acids. CDR3 residues: CSVVTGFYGYTF. DNA of the CDR3: TGCAGCGTTGTAACAGGGTTCTATGGCTACACCTTC.

The V call is TRBV28, the J call TRBJ1-4; the D gene is possibly TRBD1 (5 bases). The length of the CDR3 is 14 residues. Deletions cut 2 bases from V and 3 bases from J, with 7 bases between. From germline, CDR1 is MDHEN and CDR2 SYDVKM. The CDR3 coding sequence is TGTGCCAGCAGTTTACAGGGTGCTAATGAAAAACTGTTTTTT. As protein: CASSLQGANEKLFF.

V usage is TRBV5-6 and J usage is TRBJ1-4; 10 bases agree with TRBD1. Unmatched junction bases numbered 6, after V lost 4 bases and J lost 0 bases. CDR3 length: 17 residues. CDR1 and CDR2 from the germline V gene are SGHDT and YYEEEE. The CDR3 DNA reads as TGTGCCAGCAGCAGTGGGACAGGGGTTGCAACTAATGAAAAACTGTTTTTT. Its translation is CASSSGTGVATNEKLFF.

This chain joins TRBV9 and TRBJ2-1, with D hard to call. CDR3 length equals 12 residues. V shed 0 bases and J shed 7 bases, with 5 bases lying between them. CDR1 and CDR2 (germline): SGDLS, YYNGEE. For the CDR3, the DNA is TGTGCCAGCAGCGTAGTTGCGAATGAGCAGTTCTTC. It translates to CASSVVANEQFF.

This chain links TRBV28 with TRBJ1-6, with D uncertain. V lost 2 bases to trimming and J lost 8 bases, with 7 bases between them. Germline V gene data show CDR1 as MDHEN and CDR2 as SYDVKM. CDR3 length: 13 amino acids. The CDR3 bases are TGTGCCAGCAGTTTAACAGTAGATTCACCCCTCCACTTT. Its translation: CASSLTVDSPLHF.

The sample holds one count of this clone. The rearrangement uses TRBV5-1 and TRBJ2-6, with TRBD2 identical over 16 bases. V lost 3 bases to trimming and J lost 0 bases; unmatched junction nucleotides: 9. The CDR3 totals 21 residues. Looked up from germline, CDR1 is SGHRS and CDR2 is YFSETQ. The CDR3 loop reads CASSSGGTSGGAGSGANVLTF. The CDR3 DNA sequence: TGCGCCAGCAGCTCCGGTGGGACTAGCGGGGGGGCCGGCTCTGGGGCCAACGTCCTGACTTTC.

The rearrangement joins TRBV25-1 to TRBJ1-1, with a tentative D call TRBD1 (6 bases). CDR3 size: 16 residues. Trimming removed 3 bases at V and 5 bases at J, with 19 bases between. The V gene's germline CDR1 is MGHDK and CDR2 SYGVNS. This CDR3 is CASSELGGGGWTEAFF. The CDR3 DNA reads TGTGCCAGCAGTGAGTTGGGAGGGGGAGGTTGGACTGAAGCTTTCTTT.

V usage is TRBV5-5 and J usage is TRBJ1-5; a possible D gene is TRBD1 (6 bases). The length of the CDR3 is 12 residues. Trimming shortened V by 2 bases and J by 7 bases, and 7 bases separated the two germline ends. The germline gives CDR1 SGHKS, CDR2 YYEKEE (reference sequence). The DNA of the CDR3 is TGTGCCAGCAGCTTTACAGGGCAGCCCCAGCATTTT. It translates to CASSFTGQPQHF.

This clone came up a few times. V gene TRBV28 combines with J gene TRBJ1-5; D is ambiguous. V lost 5 bases and J lost 4, with 6 bases in between. Germline CDR1 and CDR2: MDHEN and SYDVKM. This CDR3 is built from 12 residues. The CDR3 spells CASSPQNQPQHF. CDR3 nucleotide sequence: TGTGCCAGCAGTCCCCAGAATCAGCCCCAGCATTTT. Full variable domain (rest looked up from reference TRBV28 and TRBJ1-5): DVKVTQSSRYLVKRTGEKVFLECVQDMDHENMFWYRQDPGLGLRLIYFSYDVKMKEKGDIPEGYSVSREKKERFSLILESASTNQTSMYLCASSPQNQPQHFGDGTRLSIL.

This clone has more than one count but fewer than ten. This rearrangement joins TRBV6-1 to TRBJ2-7; a weak D match, TRBD2 (5 bases). The germline V gene encodes CDR1 MNHNS and CDR2 SASEGT. CDR3 length equals 13 residues. Trimming removed 6 bases from V and 4 bases from J, with 13 bases in between. The CDR3 DNA sequence: TGTGCCAGCAGCGTCCCGGGAAAATACGAGCAGTACTTC. Translated: CASSVPGKYEQYF.

The gene calls are TRBV9 and TRBJ1-6; 8 bases align to TRBD1. The CDR3 is 17 residues long. Trimming took 3 bases from V and 9 from J; bases not matched to a gene: 14. From germline, CDR1 is SGDLS and CDR2 YYNGEE. The CDR3 bases are TGTGCCAGCAGCGCCCGGCCCAACGGACAGGGTTTTTCACCCCTCCACTTT. Its protein is CASSARPNGQGFSPLHF.

This clone was seen a handful of times. The rearrangement links TRBV27 to TRBJ2-6, with D possibly being TRBD1 (7 bases). Germline lookup yields CDR1 MNHEY and CDR2 SMNVEV (reference sequence). This CDR3 has 18 residues. The V and J ends lost 1 base and 2 bases respectively, with 15 bases between them. The CDR3 spells CASSLWAGGNPGANVLTF. CDR3 DNA: TGTGCCAGCAGTTTATGGGCAGGGGGGAATCCTGGGGCCAACGTCCTGACTTTC.

CDR3 in DNA: TGTGCCAGCAGTTACGGGAAAGCAGGGGGCTACGAGCAGTACTTC. Its protein is CASSYGKAGGYEQYF. The chain uses TRBV6-5 and TRBJ2-7, with 7 bases identical to TRBD1. There are 15 residues in the CDR3. CDR1 and CDR2 (germline): MNHEY, SVGAGI. Losses at the gene ends were 2 bases for V and 3 bases for J; bases not matched to a gene: 7.

The chain recombines TRBV9 with TRBJ1-2; unclear D gene. V lost 0 bases to trimming and J lost 4 bases, with 13 bases between them. Per germline, CDR1 SGDLS and CDR2 YYNGEE. The CDR3 length is 15 residues. The CDR3 loop is CASSVGPREAYGYTF. CDR3 sequence (DNA): TGTGCCAGCAGCGTAGGACCACGGGAGGCCTATGGCTACACCTTC.

This chain uses TRBV27 with TRBJ2-7; TRBD2 matches 8 bases. The CDR3 extends over 13 amino acids. Germline V gene sequence: CDR1 MNHEY, CDR2 SMNVEV (reference sequence). V shed 5 bases, J shed 3 bases, and the junction held 3 bases outside the gene matches. CDR3 in DNA: TGTGCCAGCAGTCCCGGGACTAGCTACGAGCAGTACTTC. It codes for CASSPGTSYEQYF.

The chain joins TRBV5-6 to TRBJ1-1; D is uncertain. Trimming cost V 4 bases and J 3 bases, with 16 bases left between them. From germline, CDR1 is SGHDT and CDR2 YYEEEE. The CDR3 length is 15 residues. As DNA, the CDR3 is TGTGCCAGCAGCCCCCCGATTCCTCGGGACACTGAAGCTTTCTTT. Translating it yields CASSPPIPRDTEAFF. The full variable domain, rest sourced from reference TRBV5-6 and TRBJ1-1, is DAGVTQSPTHLIKTRGQQVTLRCSPKSGHDTVSWYQQALGQGPQFIFQYYEEEERQRGNFPDRFSGHQFPNYSSELNVNALLLGDSALYLCASSPPIPRDTEAFFGQGTRLTVV.

This clone was detected only once. V and J are TRBV7-9 and TRBJ1-3, with 8 bases fitting TRBD1. Looked up from germline, CDR1 is SEHNR and CDR2 is FQNEAQ (reference sequence). V trimming: 0 bases; J trimming: 0 bases; junction bases outside the gene matches: 4. CDR3 length equals 17 residues. As DNA, the CDR3 is TGTGCCAGCAGCTTAGCTTCCCAGGGGGCCTCTGGAAACACCATATATTTT. Residues: CASSLASQGASGNTIYF.

This rearrangement joins TRBV5-1 to TRBJ1-1, with D unresolved. The CDR3 is 13 amino acids. From germline, CDR1 is SGHRS and CDR2 YFSETQ. Trimming took 4 bases from V and 1 from J, leaving 8 bases between them. In DNA, the CDR3 is TGCGCCAGCAGCCCCGGTACGAACACTGAAGCTTTCTTT. This gives the protein CASSPGTNTEAFF.